Described below is a single T cell receptor beta chain sequence and its context. CDR1 is MNHEY and CDR2 is SMNVEV in the germline V gene (reference sequence). This CDR3 region has 16 residues. Trimming removed 0 bases at V and 4 bases at J, with 15 bases between. This record belongs to a study of cytomegalovirus exposure and HLA in healthy donors. About the study: Out of about 360 genotyped donors, about 80% belonged to the Caucasian-associated ancestry cluster.

PCR amplification relied on 60 Vbeta primers (plus 13 Jbeta primers). The repertoire was sequenced with immunoSEQ multiplex PCR; TCRdb's copy has only in-frame clones and lacks some. The repertoire holds some 160,000 clones, with roughly three quarters as singletons. Participants comprised healthy donors of bone marrow. Source material: PBMCs. The receptor's source is a middle-aged woman in good health and CMV-seropositive. This sequence joins TRBV27 and TRBJ2-5, with D tentatively TRBD1 (6 bases). DNA of the CDR3: TGTGCCAGCAGTTTATCGATAGGGGGTGGGGGAGAGACCCAGTACTTC. Its protein is CASSLSIGGGGETQYF.